Each of the 24 T cell receptor beta chains below was sequenced from the same sample in a study of T cell responses to AZD1222 COVID-19 vaccine. Data came from immunoSEQ multiplex PCR; TCRdb stores just in-frame clones and leaves some out. Counted here are roughly 99,000 clones, 87% occurring once; the ten biggest clones make up around 5%. The starting material was peripheral blood, obtained 28 days after the second AZD1222 dose. All receptors derive from an adult who received the AZD1222 COVID-19 vaccine.

This chain links TRBV30 with TRBJ2-7; unclear D gene. Trimming shortened V by 2 bases and J by 1 base, and 6 bases separated the two germline ends. Germline CDR1 GTSNPN, CDR2 SVGIG (reference sequence). CDR3 length: 12 residues. CDR3 sequence: CAWSLSSYEQYF. Here the CDR3 DNA reads TGTGCCTGGAGTCTTAGTTCCTACGAGCAGTACTTC.

The rearrangement links TRBV2 to TRBJ2-2; TRBD2 matches 7 bases. CDR1 is SNHLY and CDR2 is FYNNEI in the germline V gene. Losses at the gene ends were 2 bases for V and 4 bases for J; bases not matched to a gene: 4. The CDR3 loop spans 15 amino acids. In nucleotides, the CDR3 is TGTGCCAGCAGTGAAACGGGGGGTATCACCGGGGAGCTGTTTTTT. This encodes CASSETGGITGELFF.

The chain recombines TRBV5-4 with TRBJ1-1; the D is unclear. Germline V gene sequence: CDR1 SGHNT, CDR2 YYREEE (reference sequence). The CDR3 has 12 amino acids. Between the trimmed V and J ends, which lost 4 bases and 6 bases, there was a span of 10 bases. CDR3 sequence (DNA): TGTGCCAGCAGCCTCGGCGGGCCTGAAGCTTTCTTT. Translating it yields CASSLGGPEAFF.

The rearrangement joins TRBV19 to TRBJ1-5, with D hard to call. This CDR3 contains 14 residues. The V and J ends lost 5 bases and 0 bases respectively, with 8 bases between them. Germline lookup yields CDR1 LNHDA and CDR2 SQIVND (reference sequence). CDR3 DNA: TGTGCCAGTAGTTACCTCCTTAGCAATCAGCCCCAGCATTTT. As protein: CASSYLLSNQPQHF.

This clone was observed a single time. The gene calls are TRBV7-3 and TRBJ2-3; 10 bases line up with TRBD2. Losses at the gene ends were 5 bases for V and 5 bases for J; bases not matched to a gene: 4. CDR1 is SGHTA, CDR2 FQGTGA, per germline. The CDR3 sequence is 14 residues long. CDR3 protein: CASSPAGGRDTQYF. In nucleotides, the CDR3 is TGTGCCAGCAGCCCAGCGGGGGGGAGAGATACGCAGTATTTT.

The chain carries TRBV2 and TRBJ1-5, with D hard to call. The V gene lost 3 bases and the J gene lost 3 bases, with 6 bases spanning the gap. CDR1 is SNHLY, CDR2 FYNNEI, per germline. The CDR3 has 13 amino acids. CDR3 amino acids: CASSDGNNQPQHF. The CDR3 nucleotides read TGTGCCAGCAGTGATGGGAACAATCAGCCCCAGCATTTT.

The chain is built from TRBV28 and TRBJ2-1; 9 nucleotides agree with TRBD1. CDR1 and CDR2 from the germline V gene are MDHEN and SYDVKM. The junction had 7 bases not matched to a gene; V was cut back by 3 bases and J by 7 bases. This CDR3 spans 15 amino acids. CDR3 residues: CASSLPGTGPNEQFF. Here the CDR3 DNA reads TGTGCCAGCAGTTTGCCCGGGACAGGGCCTAATGAGCAGTTCTTC.

The CDR3 loop reads CASSIDGPSYGYTF. The DNA for the CDR3 is TGTGCCAGTAGTATAGATGGGCCCTCGTATGGCTACACCTTC. The chain employs TRBV19 and TRBJ1-2; D not certain. The germline gives CDR1 LNHDA, CDR2 SQIVND (reference sequence). Trimming removed 0 bases at V and 5 bases at J, with 10 bases between. This CDR3 has 14 residues.

V is TRBV6-5 and J is TRBJ2-1; maybe TRBD2 (5 bases). This CDR3 comprises 15 residues. Trimming took 4 bases from V and 6 from J, leaving 16 bases between them. The germline V gene has CDR1 MNHEY and CDR2 SVGAGI. Written as DNA, the CDR3 is TGTGCCAGCAGTTCGGTAGAGGGTCTCCGCAATGAGCAGTTCTTC. As protein: CASSSVEGLRNEQFF.

This chain uses TRBV6-5 with TRBJ2-1, with 7 bases matching TRBD1. Germline trimming cut 2 bases from V and 3 bases from J; bases unmatched to any gene: 4. The CDR3 consists of 15 residues. CDR1 is MNHEY, CDR2 SVGAGI, per germline. In nucleotides, the CDR3 is TGTGCCAGCAGTTACCGCAGGGACAGCTACAATGAGCAGTTCTTC. This translates into CASSYRRDSYNEQFF.

Comment on this clone: Other nucleotide sequences in the sample specify the same CDR3. V is TRBV19 and J is TRBJ2-5; D gene ambiguous. V dropped 3 bases and J dropped 5 bases, with 10 bases sitting between them. CDR3 length: 13 residues. Germline CDR1 is LNHDA and CDR2 is SQIVND (reference sequence). The DNA for the CDR3 is TGTGCCAGTAGTATTGGTAGGGTTGAGACCCAGTACTTC. Protein sequence: CASSIGRVETQYF. Using reference TRBV19 and TRBJ2-5 for the parts outside the CDR3, the full variable domain is DGGITQSPKYLFRKEGQNVTLSCEQNLNHDAMYWYRQDPGQGLRLIYYSQIVNDFQKGDIAEGYSVSREKKESFPLTVTSAQKNPTAFYLCASSIGRVETQYFGPGTRLLVL.

This rearrangement joins TRBV28 to TRBJ1-2; unclear D gene. The CDR3 has 10 amino acids. Germline-derived CDR1 and CDR2 are MDHEN and SYDVKM. The CDR3 DNA is TGTGCGATCGAGTACTATGGCTACACCTTC. Its protein is CAIEYYGYTF.

This chain links TRBV4-3 with TRBJ1-3, with 9 bases matching TRBD1. Germline loops: CDR1 LGHNA, CDR2 YSLEER. The length of the CDR3 is 15 residues. Trimming removed 3 bases from V and 8 bases from J; junction bases left unmatched: 8. CDR3 sequence: CASSQDRGGLYTIYF. CDR3 DNA sequence: TGCGCCAGCAGCCAGGACAGGGGTGGCTTATACACCATATATTTT.

The V and J genes are TRBV27 and TRBJ2-7, with D unclear. CDR3 length equals 12 residues. CDR1 and CDR2 from the germline V gene are MNHEY and SMNVEV (reference sequence). The V gene lost 6 bases and the J gene lost 1 base, with 7 bases spanning the gap. This CDR3 is CASSQGSYEQYF. The CDR3, as DNA: TGTGCCAGCAGCCAAGGTTCCTACGAGCAGTACTTC.

The rearrangement uses TRBV7-9 and TRBJ1-1; TRBD1 matches 7 bases. Trimming took 5 bases from V and 11 from J; bases not matched to a gene: 17. CDR3 size: 15 residues. Germline CDR1 and CDR2: SEHNR and FQNEAQ (reference sequence). For the CDR3, the DNA is TGTGCCAGCAGCCCCCCGGAAGACAGGGTGGTATGGGCTTTCTTT. It specifies CASSPPEDRVVWAFF.

This rearrangement joins TRBV28 to TRBJ1-2; D is possibly TRBD1 (6 bases). Germline values: CDR1 MDHEN, CDR2 SYDVKM. This CDR3 contains 13 residues. Trimming took 4 bases from V and 4 from J, leaving 10 bases between them. CDR3 bases: TGTGCCAGCAGTTCGACAGGCCGCTATGGCTACACCTTC. This gives the protein CASSSTGRYGYTF.

V is TRBV7-3 and J is TRBJ1-6, with D perhaps TRBD1 (6 bases). The germline V gene has CDR1 SGHTA and CDR2 FQGTGA. The CDR3 is 18 amino acids. V lost 5 bases and J 0 bases, leaving 17 bases between the germline ends. The CDR3 sequence is CASSLKAQGSSYNSPLHF. CDR3 bases: TGTGCCAGCAGCCTAAAGGCCCAGGGGAGCTCCTATAATTCACCCCTCCACTTT.

The chain couples TRBV9 to TRBJ2-3; 11 bases match TRBD2. The V segment lost 2 bases and the J segment 5 bases; nucleotides outside the gene matches: 4. Per the germline V gene, CDR1 is SGDLS and CDR2 is YYNGEE. The CDR3 has 15 amino acids. CDR3 loop: CASSVLAGGQDTQYF. In nucleotides, the CDR3 is TGTGCCAGCAGCGTCTTAGCGGGGGGGCAAGATACGCAGTATTTT. Full variable domain (remainder filled in from reference TRBV9 and TRBJ2-3): DSGVTQTPKHLITATGQRVTLRCSPRSGDLSVYWYQQSLDQGLQFLIQYYNGEERAKGNILERFSAQQFPDLHSELNLSSLELGDSALYFCASSVLAGGQDTQYFGPGTRLTVL.

The genes are TRBV3-1 (or the pseudogene TRBV3-2) and TRBJ1-3; no reliable D call. Germline V lookup: CDR1 LGHDT, CDR2 YNNKEL (reference sequence). The CDR3 extends over 14 amino acids. Deletions cut 6 bases from V and 3 bases from J, with 12 bases between. The CDR3 region is CASRASSYGNTIYF. CDR3 bases: TGTGCCAGCAGGGCATCCTCCTATGGAAACACCATATATTTT.

The rearrangement links TRBV28 to TRBJ1-2, with D perhaps matching TRBD1 (5 bases). In germline, CDR1 is MDHEN, CDR2 SYDVKM. This CDR3 spans 15 amino acids. V was pared by 3 bases and J by 3 bases, with 14 bases between. The CDR3 DNA reads TGTGCCAGCAGTTTCGGCCTAGACAGAGACTATGGCTACACCTTC. This sequence encodes CASSFGLDRDYGYTF.

The chain joins TRBV6-5 to TRBJ2-1; D gene uncertain. V gave up 6 bases and J gave up 4 bases, with 7 bases separating them. The CDR3 totals 12 residues. Germline values: CDR1 MNHEY, CDR2 SVGAGI. The CDR3 DNA reads TGTGCCAGCAGCCCGACATACAATGAGCAGTTCTTC. Residues: CASSPTYNEQFF.

This clone has just a few counts. J is TRBJ1-2 and V is TRBV30; 9 positions match TRBD1. Trimming at V came to 5 bases and at J to 7 bases, leaving 8 bases not matched to a gene. From germline, CDR1 is GTSNPN and CDR2 SVGIG (reference sequence). This CDR3 comprises 13 residues. CDR3 sequence reads: CAWDRTGAGGYTF. DNA of the CDR3: TGTGCCTGGGATCGGACAGGGGCTGGTGGCTACACCTTC.

V is TRBV7-9 and J is TRBJ1-2; no reliable D call. The CDR3 is 13 amino acids. Trimming shortened V by 1 base and J by 4 bases, and 7 bases separated the two germline ends. The germline V gene has CDR1 SEHNR and CDR2 FQNEAQ (reference sequence). This chain's CDR3 is CASSLDGFYGYTF. In nucleotides, the CDR3 is TGTGCCAGCAGCTTAGACGGTTTCTATGGCTACACCTTC.

The rearrangement uses TRBV5-1 and TRBJ1-1; D might be TRBD1 (5 bases). The V end was cut by 4 bases, the J end by 6 bases, with 19 bases between. This CDR3 has 15 residues. Germline V gives CDR1 SGHRS, CDR2 YFSETQ. The CDR3 bases are TGCGCCAGCAGCCGTTGGGGACGTTCCTGGGCTGAAGCTTTCTTT. Residues: CASSRWGRSWAEAFF.